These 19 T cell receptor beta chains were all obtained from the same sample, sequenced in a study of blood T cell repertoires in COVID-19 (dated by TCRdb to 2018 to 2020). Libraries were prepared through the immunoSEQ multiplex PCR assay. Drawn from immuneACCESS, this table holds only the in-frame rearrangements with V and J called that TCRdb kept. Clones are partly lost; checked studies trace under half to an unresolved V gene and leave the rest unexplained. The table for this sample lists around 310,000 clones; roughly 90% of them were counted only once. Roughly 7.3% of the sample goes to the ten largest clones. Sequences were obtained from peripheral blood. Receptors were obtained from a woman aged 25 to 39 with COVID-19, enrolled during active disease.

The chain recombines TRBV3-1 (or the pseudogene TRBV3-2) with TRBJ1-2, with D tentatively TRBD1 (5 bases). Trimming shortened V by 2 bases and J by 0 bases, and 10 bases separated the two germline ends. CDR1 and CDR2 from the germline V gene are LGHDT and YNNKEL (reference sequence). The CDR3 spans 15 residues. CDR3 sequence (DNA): TGTGCCAGCAGCCAACAGGGTGGGGCTAACTATGGCTACACCTTC. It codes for CASSQQGGANYGYTF.

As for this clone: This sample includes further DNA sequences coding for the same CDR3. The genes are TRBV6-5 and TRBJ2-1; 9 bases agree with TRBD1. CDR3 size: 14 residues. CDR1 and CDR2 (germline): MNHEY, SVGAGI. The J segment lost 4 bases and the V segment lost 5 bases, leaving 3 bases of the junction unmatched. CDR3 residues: CASSPGQGYNEQFF. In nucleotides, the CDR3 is TGTGCCAGCAGTCCGGGACAGGGTTACAATGAGCAGTTCTTC.

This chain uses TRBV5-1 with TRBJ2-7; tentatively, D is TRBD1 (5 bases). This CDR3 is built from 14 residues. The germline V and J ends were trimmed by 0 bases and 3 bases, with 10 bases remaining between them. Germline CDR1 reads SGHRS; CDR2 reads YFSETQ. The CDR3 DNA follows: TGCGCCAGCAGCTTGGGGGCGACAGTCTACGAGCAGTACTTC. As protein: CASSLGATVYEQYF.

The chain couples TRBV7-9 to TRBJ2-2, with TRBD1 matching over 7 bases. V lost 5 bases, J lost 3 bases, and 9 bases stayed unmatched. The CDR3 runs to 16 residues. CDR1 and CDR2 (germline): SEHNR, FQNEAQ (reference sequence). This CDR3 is CASSEDRVQYTGELFF. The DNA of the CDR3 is TGTGCCAGCAGCGAAGACAGGGTTCAATACACCGGGGAGCTGTTTTTT.

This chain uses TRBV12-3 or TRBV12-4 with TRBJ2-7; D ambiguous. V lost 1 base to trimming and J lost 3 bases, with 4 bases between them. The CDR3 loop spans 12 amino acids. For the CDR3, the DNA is TGTGCCAGCAGTTTAGGCAGCTACGAGCAGTACTTC. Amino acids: CASSLGSYEQYF.

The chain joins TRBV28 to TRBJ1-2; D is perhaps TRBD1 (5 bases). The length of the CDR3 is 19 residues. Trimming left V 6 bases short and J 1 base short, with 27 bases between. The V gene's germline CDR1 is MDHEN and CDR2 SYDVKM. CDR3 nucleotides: TGTGCCAGCAGCTCCCCGGGACTACCACCCTCTCTCGATAACTATGGCTACACCTTC. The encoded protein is CASSSPGLPPSLDNYGYTF.

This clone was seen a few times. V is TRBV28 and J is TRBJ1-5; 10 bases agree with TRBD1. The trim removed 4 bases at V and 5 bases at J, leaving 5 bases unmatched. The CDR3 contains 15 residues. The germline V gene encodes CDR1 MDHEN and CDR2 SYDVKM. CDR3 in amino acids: CASSSRTGGYQPQHF. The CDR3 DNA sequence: TGTGCCAGCAGTTCGAGGACAGGGGGTTATCAGCCCCAGCATTTT.

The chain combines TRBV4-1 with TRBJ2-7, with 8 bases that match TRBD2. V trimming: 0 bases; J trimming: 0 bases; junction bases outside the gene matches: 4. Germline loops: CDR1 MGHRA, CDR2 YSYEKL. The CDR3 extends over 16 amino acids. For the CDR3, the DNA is TGCGCCAGCAGCCAAGATAGCGGGGAAACCTCCTACGAGCAGTACTTC. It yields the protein CASSQDSGETSYEQYF.

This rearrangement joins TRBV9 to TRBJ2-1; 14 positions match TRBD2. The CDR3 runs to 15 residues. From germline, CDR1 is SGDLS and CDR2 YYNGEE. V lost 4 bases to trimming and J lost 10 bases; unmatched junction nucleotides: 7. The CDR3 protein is CASSPGTSGSEEQFF. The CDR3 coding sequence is TGTGCCAGCAGCCCAGGGACTAGCGGGAGCGAAGAGCAGTTCTTC.

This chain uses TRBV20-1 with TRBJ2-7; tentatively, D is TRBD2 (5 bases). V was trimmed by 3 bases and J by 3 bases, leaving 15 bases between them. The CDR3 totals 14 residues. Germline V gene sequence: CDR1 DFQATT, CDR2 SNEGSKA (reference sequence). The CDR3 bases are TGCAGTGCTAGTACCGCCAGCGGAGACTACGAGCAGTACTTC. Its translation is CSASTASGDYEQYF.

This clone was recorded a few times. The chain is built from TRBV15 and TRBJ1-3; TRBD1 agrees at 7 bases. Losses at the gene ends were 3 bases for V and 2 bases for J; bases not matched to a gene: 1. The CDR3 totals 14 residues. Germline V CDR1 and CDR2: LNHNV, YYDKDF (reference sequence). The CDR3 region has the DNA TGTGCCACCAGCAGCGGGACAGCTGGAAACACCATATATTTT. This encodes CATSSGTAGNTIYF.

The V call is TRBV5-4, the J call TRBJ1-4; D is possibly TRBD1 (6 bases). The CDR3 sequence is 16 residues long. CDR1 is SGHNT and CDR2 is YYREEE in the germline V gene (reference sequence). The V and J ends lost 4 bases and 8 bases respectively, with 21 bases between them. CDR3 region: CASSPIGQRQGEKLFF. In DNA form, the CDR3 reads TGTGCCAGCAGCCCGATTGGACAGCGCCAGGGGGAAAAACTGTTTTTT. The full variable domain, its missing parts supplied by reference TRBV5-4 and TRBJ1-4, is ETGVTQSPTHLIKTRGQQVTLRCSSQSGHNTVSWYQQALGQGPQFIFQYYREEENGRGNFPPRFSGLQFPNYSSELNVNALELDDSALYLCASSPIGQRQGEKLFFGSGTQLSVL.

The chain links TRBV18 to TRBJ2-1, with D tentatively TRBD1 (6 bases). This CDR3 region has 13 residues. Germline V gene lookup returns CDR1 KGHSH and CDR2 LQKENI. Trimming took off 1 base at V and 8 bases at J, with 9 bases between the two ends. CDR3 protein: CASSPQGDHEQFF. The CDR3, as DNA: TGTGCCAGCTCACCACAGGGGGATCATGAGCAGTTCTTC.

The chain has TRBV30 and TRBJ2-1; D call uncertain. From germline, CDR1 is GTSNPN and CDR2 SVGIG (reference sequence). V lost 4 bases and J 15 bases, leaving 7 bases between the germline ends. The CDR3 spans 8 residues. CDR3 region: CAWNMAFF. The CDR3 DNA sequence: TGTGCCTGGAATATGGCGTTCTTC.

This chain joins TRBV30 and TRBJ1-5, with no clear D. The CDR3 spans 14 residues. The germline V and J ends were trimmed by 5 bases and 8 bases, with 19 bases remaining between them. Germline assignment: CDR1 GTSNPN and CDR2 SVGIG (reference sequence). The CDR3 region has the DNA TGTGCCTGGGCGTACGGGTCCCCGGATGAGCCCCAGCATTTT. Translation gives CAWAYGSPDEPQHF.

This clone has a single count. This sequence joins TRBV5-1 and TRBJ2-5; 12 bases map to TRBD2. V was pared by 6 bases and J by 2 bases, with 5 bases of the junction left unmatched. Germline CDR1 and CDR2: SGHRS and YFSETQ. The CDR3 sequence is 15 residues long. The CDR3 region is CASNLAGGQQETQYF. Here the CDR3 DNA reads TGCGCCAGCAACCTAGCGGGAGGGCAACAAGAGACCCAGTACTTC.

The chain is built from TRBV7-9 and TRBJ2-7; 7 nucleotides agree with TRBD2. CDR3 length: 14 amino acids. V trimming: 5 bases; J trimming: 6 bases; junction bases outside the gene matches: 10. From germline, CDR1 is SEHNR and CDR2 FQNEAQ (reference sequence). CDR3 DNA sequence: TGTGCCAGCAGCCAGGTGGGAGGGAGCAGCGAGCAGTACTTC. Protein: CASSQVGGSSEQYF.

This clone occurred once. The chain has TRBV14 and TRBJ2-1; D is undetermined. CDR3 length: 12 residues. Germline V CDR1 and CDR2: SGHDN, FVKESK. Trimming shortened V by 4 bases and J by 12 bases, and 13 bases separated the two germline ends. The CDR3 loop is CASSRSRFGQFF. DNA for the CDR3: TGTGCCAGCAGCCGATCTCGGTTTGGGCAGTTCTTC.

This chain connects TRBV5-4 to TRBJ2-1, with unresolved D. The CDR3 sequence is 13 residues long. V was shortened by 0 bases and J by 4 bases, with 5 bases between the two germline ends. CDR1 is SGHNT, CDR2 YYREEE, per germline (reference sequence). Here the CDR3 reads CASSLEQYNEQFF. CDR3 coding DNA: TGTGCCAGCAGCTTGGAACAGTACAATGAGCAGTTCTTC.